Reported below is one TCR beta chain. Its antigen remains unidentified. The protocol was immunoSEQ multiplex PCR, while the TCRdb copy is restricted to in-frame clones and leaves out a portion. This sample yields approximately 100,000 clones, of which roughly 90% are seen a single time; around 0.6% belongs to the top ten. Time point reported: baseline, week 1 (first vaccination visit). Treatment in this sample: pre-vaccination baseline after standard-of-care therapy. Those who donated had recent WHO grade 3 or 4 IDH1-mutant, ATRX-lost astrocytomas. This record belongs to a study of a mutant IDH1 vaccine in newly diagnosed glioma. Overall study context: There were roughly 60% males and approximately 38% females among treated patients, whose mean age was roughly 40 years.

General study results and limits: Immune responses induced by vaccination arose in 93.3% of the patients.

CDR1 is SGHVS and CDR2 is FQNEAQ in the germline V gene. The germline V and J ends were trimmed by 1 base and 5 bases, with 3 bases remaining between them. This CDR3 is built from 12 residues. The chain carries TRBV7-8 and TRBJ1-5; D not resolved. This sequence originates from a woman between 50 and 59 years old with glioma. This sample comprised PBMCs, obtained from a glioma patient treated with radiotherapy, temozolomide or both. The CDR3 DNA reads TGTGCCAGCAGCTTAGTCTATCAGCCCCAGCATTTT. This encodes CASSLVYQPQHF.